The 15 T cell receptor beta chains below all came from one sample that was sequenced in a study of blood T cell repertoires in COVID-19 (dated by TCRdb to about 2020). Library preparation used the immunoSEQ multiplex PCR assay. TCRdb re-hosts the immuneACCESS table, in-frame sequences only. Its copies lack some clones; in the studies checked, an unresolved V gene accounts for under half of them, and the cause for the rest is not known. The sample contains 100,000 to 130,000 clones, approximately 88% of them found a single time. The biggest ten clones account for approximately 6.8% of the sample. The sample taken for sequencing was peripheral blood. Receptors were obtained from a man aged 50-59 years with active or convalescent COVID-19.

The gene calls are TRBV4-1 and TRBJ2-7; D gene uncertain. From germline, CDR1 is MGHRA and CDR2 YSYEKL. V lost 1 base and J lost 8, with 15 bases in between. This CDR3 is 14 amino acids long. CDR3 coding DNA: TGCGCCAGCAGCCAAGGCCCGACCGGCGGTAAGCAGTACTTC. Translating gives CASSQGPTGGKQYF.

This sequence joins TRBV6-1 and TRBJ1-2; D ambiguous. The ends were cut back, 3 bases at V and 4 bases at J, with 9 bases in the middle. This CDR3 contains 13 residues. Looked up from germline, CDR1 is MNHNS and CDR2 is SASEGT. Written as DNA, the CDR3 is TGTGCCAGCAGTGACGGGGTGCGCTATGGCTACACCTTC. This translates into CASSDGVRYGYTF.

V is TRBV27 and J is TRBJ1-2, with 9 bases fitting TRBD1. Germline assignment: CDR1 MNHEY and CDR2 SMNVEV (reference sequence). The CDR3 sequence is 14 residues long. V was pared by 5 bases and J by 7 bases, with 8 bases of the junction left unmatched. The CDR3 sequence is CASSPTGGVSGYTF. As DNA, the CDR3 is TGTGCCAGCAGTCCGACAGGGGGGGTTTCTGGCTACACCTTC.

The V and J genes are TRBV9 and TRBJ1-3; TRBD1 matches at 7 bases. The CDR3 has 15 amino acids. The ends lost 4 bases at V and 3 bases at J; junction bases unmatched: 7. Per the germline V gene, CDR1 is SGDLS and CDR2 is YYNGEE. CDR3 DNA: TGTGCCAGCAGCCCCCACCGGACAGGTGGAAACACCATATATTTT. Encoded protein: CASSPHRTGGNTIYF.

V usage is TRBV10-3 and J usage is TRBJ2-1; 8 nucleotides align to TRBD1. CDR1 and CDR2 from the germline V gene are ENHRY and SYGVKD. The CDR3 sequence is 12 residues long. Trimming at V came to 3 bases and at J to 11 bases, leaving 3 bases not matched to a gene. CDR3 bases: TGTGCCATCAGTGACCAGGGGGCGAAGCAGTTCTTC. Translated, it gives CAISDQGAKQFF.

As DNA, the CDR3 is TGTGCCAGCGTCATAGCGGGAGGGCCCTCCCATGAGCAGTTCTTC. This sequence encodes CASVIAGGPSHEQFF. The chain recombines TRBV28 with TRBJ2-1; TRBD2 aligns across 11 bases. CDR3 size: 15 residues. The V segment lost 8 bases and the J segment 8 bases; nucleotides outside the gene matches: 11. Germline V gene sequence: CDR1 MDHEN, CDR2 SYDVKM.

This chain connects TRBV3-1 (or the pseudogene TRBV3-2) to TRBJ1-3; no definite D call. From germline, CDR1 is LGHDT and CDR2 YNNKEL (reference sequence). Deletions cut 3 bases from V and 0 bases from J, with 3 bases between. The CDR3 runs 13 residues. The CDR3: CASSQSSGNTIYF. The CDR3 region has the DNA TGTGCCAGCAGCCAGAGCTCTGGAAACACCATATATTTT.

V gene TRBV29-1 combines with J gene TRBJ1-2; no clear D. Germline V gene lookup returns CDR1 SQVTM and CDR2 ANQGSEA. CDR3 length: 11 amino acids. V lost 3 bases to trimming and J lost 4 bases, with 6 bases between them. This chain's CDR3 is CSVEGSYGYTF. CDR3 in DNA: TGCAGCGTTGAGGGGAGCTATGGCTACACCTTC. Filled out from reference TRBV29-1 and TRBJ1-2, the complete variable domain reads SAVISQKPSRDICQRGTSLTIQCQVDSQVTMMFWYRQQPGQSLTLIATANQGSEATYESGFVIDKFPISRPNLTFSTLTVSNMSPEDSSIYLCSVEGSYGYTFGSGTRLTVV.

V usage is TRBV3-1 (or the pseudogene TRBV3-2) and J usage is TRBJ1-5; D unclear. The germline V gene has CDR1 LGHDT and CDR2 YNNKEL (reference sequence). V lost 2 bases and J 5 bases, leaving 10 bases between the germline ends. This CDR3 has 14 amino acids. The CDR3 protein is CASSQWPSDQPQHF. CDR3 DNA sequence: TGTGCCAGCAGCCAATGGCCCTCTGATCAGCCCCAGCATTTT.

The chain has TRBV7-9 and TRBJ1-1; the D gene is possibly TRBD1 (6 bases). Trimming removed 3 bases from V and 3 bases from J, with 14 bases in between. This CDR3 is built from 15 residues. Germline CDR1 SEHNR, CDR2 FQNEAQ (reference sequence). CDR3 region: CASSFGGGLHTEAFF. The CDR3 nucleotides are TGTGCCAGCAGCTTTGGCGGGGGGCTGCACACTGAAGCTTTCTTT.

This chain connects TRBV7-6 to TRBJ1-3, with 7 bases fitting TRBD1. The germline V gene has CDR1 SGHVS and CDR2 FNYEAQ. J lost 7 bases, V lost 3 bases, and 0 bases had no gene match. This CDR3 spans 12 amino acids. CDR3 in amino acids: CASSLGQNTIYF. DNA of the CDR3: TGTGCCAGCAGCTTGGGACAGAACACCATATATTTT.

The chain is built from TRBV30 and TRBJ2-1; 8 nucleotides line up with TRBD1. The CDR3 sequence is 13 residues long. Germline V gene lookup returns CDR1 GTSNPN and CDR2 SVGIG (reference sequence). The V segment lost 3 bases and the J segment 6 bases; nucleotides outside the gene matches: 4. CDR3 sequence (DNA): TGTGCCTGGAGGGGTGGACAGGGCAATGAGCAGTTCTTC. Residues: CAWRGGQGNEQFF.

The gene calls are TRBV19 and TRBJ2-1; 8 bases line up with TRBD1. CDR1 and CDR2 (germline): LNHDA, SQIVND (reference sequence). CDR3 length: 15 amino acids. The trim removed 5 bases at V and 9 bases at J, leaving 12 bases unmatched. The CDR3 nucleotides read TGTGCCAGTAGTTCTCCCGGACAGGGTTGGGGTGAGCAGTTCTTC. This translates into CASSSPGQGWGEQFF.

The chain couples TRBV18 to TRBJ2-5; the match to TRBD1 covers 9 bases. The CDR3 covers 14 residues. Germline V gene lookup returns CDR1 KGHSH and CDR2 LQKENI. V lost 3 bases, J lost 4 bases, and 3 bases stayed unmatched. The CDR3 DNA follows: TGTGCCAGCTCACCCGGGACAGGGCGAGAGACCCAGTACTTC. Amino acid sequence: CASSPGTGRETQYF.

The chain is built from TRBV9 and TRBJ1-5; D is possibly TRBD1 (5 bases). Germline lookup yields CDR1 SGDLS and CDR2 YYNGEE. The CDR3 covers 17 residues. V was trimmed by 7 bases and J by 0 bases, leaving 20 bases between them. The CDR3 protein is CASAIGAGLYSNQPQHF. CDR3 coding DNA: TGTGCCAGCGCTATTGGGGCAGGGCTGTATAGCAATCAGCCCCAGCATTTT.